This T cell receptor beta chain was identified in a study of blood T cell repertoires in COVID-19. Study-level information: Spain, Italy and the United States supplied samples that represented acute and convalescent COVID-19. PBMCs, B-cell-depleted T cells, or T cells provided the cDNA or gDNA that made up the material.

As originally analysed: Amplification from reference gene primers served as the basis for estimated nucleated cell counts. Sequenced by immunoSEQ multiplex PCR; TCRdb stores in-frame clones only, minus some. For V, J and clone size, that table is used; D and trimming come from the DNA. This sample carries over 60,000 clones, 70% to 90% of them seen once, and the ten largest clones take 2.5% to 3.5%. The CDR3 totals 13 residues. Germline V gives CDR1 SGHTA, CDR2 FQGNSA. Trimming took 5 bases from V and 3 from J, leaving 8 bases between them. Source material: peripheral blood. The sequence was obtained from a man aged 65 to 85 with active or convalescent COVID-19. The gene calls are TRBV7-2 and TRBJ2-1; D unresolved. CDR3 protein: CASSPRVYNEQFF. The CDR3 bases are TGTGCCAGCAGCCCCCGGGTCTACAATGAGCAGTTCTTC.